These 27 T cell receptor beta chains share one sample of origin, sequenced in a study of blood T cells in healthy people across ages. Sample-barcoded 5' priming and a J-beta primer mix drove a second PCR of about 7 to 11 cycles. TCRdb passed the 5' RACE reads through MiXCR, listing each CDR3 protein once. The sample contains 1.5 million to 2 million distinct CDR3 sequences, approximately 50% of which appear only once. Sequencing used blood. These receptors all stem from a woman in her forties in good health.

This rearrangement joins TRBV20-1 to TRBJ2-5; D call uncertain. Per germline, CDR1 DFQATT and CDR2 SNEGSKA (reference sequence). This CDR3 is built from 13 residues. V was pared by 3 bases and J by 11 bases, with 19 bases between. The CDR3 spells CSARSTTYNEQYF. The DNA for the CDR3 is TGCAGTGCTAGGTCGACAACCTACAATGAGCAGTACTTC.

J is TRBJ2-2 and V is TRBV12-3 or TRBV12-4; tentative D call: TRBD2 (6 bases). The ends were cut back, 6 bases at V and 9 bases at J, with 20 bases in the middle. CDR3 length: 15 residues. The CDR3 reads CASRLAGTSTRELFF. The CDR3 DNA reads TGTGCCAGCAGACTCGCCGGGACTTCTACCCGGGAGCTGTTTTTT.

The rearrangement uses TRBV7-2 and TRBJ1-1; no firm D call. The CDR3 loop spans 11 amino acids. Trimming took 5 bases from V and 7 from J, leaving 8 bases between them. Germline V CDR1 and CDR2: SGHTA, FQGNSA. In DNA, the CDR3 is TGTGCCAGCAGCCGGGCCCATGAAGCTTTCTTT. It yields the protein CASSRAHEAFF.

The chain recombines TRBV29-1 with TRBJ2-1, with a tentative D call TRBD1 (6 bases). Per germline, CDR1 SQVTM and CDR2 ANQGSEA. The CDR3 has 11 residues. Trimming stripped 6 bases from V and 5 bases from J, with 8 bases between. The DNA of the CDR3 is TGCAGCGTCTACAGGGACAATGAGCAGTTCTTC. As protein: CSVYRDNEQFF.

This chain links TRBV14 with TRBJ1-2; D is ambiguous. This CDR3 has 16 residues. Deletions cut 2 bases from V and 2 bases from J, with 15 bases between. Germline lookup yields CDR1 SGHDN and CDR2 FVKESK. The CDR3 DNA sequence: TGTGCCAGCAGCCAACATCGGGGAGGTTTGAACTATGGCTACACCTTC. Its translation is CASSQHRGGLNYGYTF.

The count of this clonotype is one. The junction departs from germline at one end; a sequencing error may be responsible. The chain carries TRBV28 and TRBJ2-3, with a tentative D call TRBD2 (5 bases). Per germline, CDR1 MDHEN and CDR2 SYDVKM. The CDR3 covers 16 residues. The CDR3 spells CASSFLRGSSTDMQYF. The CDR3 bases are TGTGCCAGCAGTTTCCTTCGGGGATCTAGCACAGATATGCAGTATTTT. The full variable domain, with the rest looked up from reference TRBV28 and TRBJ2-3, is DVKVTQSSRYLVKRTGEKVFLECVQDMDHENMFWYRQDPGLGLRLIYFSYDVKMKEKGDIPEGYSVSREKKERFSLILESASTNQTSMYLCASSFLRGSSTDMQYFGPGTRLTVL.

This clonotype was found a few times. The chain is built from TRBV18 and TRBJ1-5; maybe TRBD1 (6 bases). The V and J ends lost 3 bases and 2 bases respectively, with 8 bases between them. In germline, CDR1 is KGHSH, CDR2 LQKENI. The CDR3 runs 14 residues. Written as DNA, the CDR3 is TGTGCCAGCTCACCGGACAGCCGCAATCAGCCCCAGCATTTT. As protein: CASSPDSRNQPQHF.

As regards this clonotype: Because the CDR3's place on the DNA is in doubt, the DNA is left out and the CDR3 is given as listed by TCRdb. This chain's CDR3 is CSARDPSGQGNYGYTF. The chain combines TRBV20-1 with TRBJ1-2; the DNA was not used to check the table's D call, TRBD1. Germline CDR1 DFQATT, CDR2 SNEGSKA (reference sequence). The CDR3 numbers 16 amino acids, ends counted.

The chain joins TRBV7-2 to TRBJ2-2; D not certain. The CDR3 spans 13 residues. V was cut by 6 bases and J by 6 bases, with 11 bases left in between. CDR1 is SGHTA, CDR2 FQGNSA, per germline. Here the CDR3 DNA reads TGTGCCAGCAGTTCCCGACGGGCCGGGGAGCTGTTTTTT. Translated, it gives CASSSRRAGELFF.

The gene calls are TRBV27 and TRBJ2-1; D is perhaps TRBD1 (7 bases). With 4 bases removed from V and 6 bases from J, the gap between germline ends came to 16 bases. This CDR3 is built from 15 residues. CDR1 is MNHEY and CDR2 is SMNVEV in the germline V gene (reference sequence). The CDR3 is CASSSGQGGSNEQFF. The CDR3 DNA reads TGTGCCAGCAGTTCGGGGCAGGGGGGTAGCAATGAGCAGTTCTTC.

This clonotype was found a few times. V is TRBV11-2 and J is TRBJ2-5, with 11 bases lining up with TRBD1. Germline CDR1 reads SGHAT; CDR2 reads FQNNGV. J gave up 4 bases and V 0 bases, and 4 bases lay outside the gene matches. CDR3 length equals 16 residues. CDR3 DNA sequence: TGTGCCAGCAGCTTAGAATTAGGACAGGGGGCAGAGACCCAGTACTTC. Its protein product is CASSLELGQGAETQYF.

This clonotype was seen a handful of times. The chain combines TRBV12-3 or TRBV12-4 with TRBJ2-1; D perhaps matches TRBD2 (6 bases). The CDR3 has 14 residues. Between the trimmed V and J ends, which lost 4 bases and 8 bases, there was a span of 15 bases. The CDR3 protein is CASSSRNRGDEQFF. In DNA, the CDR3 is TGTGCCAGCAGTTCCCGGAATCGCGGGGATGAGCAGTTCTTC.

This clonotype was seen once. The rearrangement links TRBV6-1 to TRBJ2-6; the D gene is possibly TRBD1 (5 bases). The V gene lost 9 bases and the J gene lost 2 bases, with 11 bases spanning the gap. Germline lookup yields CDR1 MNHNS and CDR2 SASEGT. The CDR3 has 14 amino acids. The CDR3 DNA reads TGTGCCAGTATGATCAGGGCTGGGGCCAACGTCCTGACTTTC. It translates to CASMIRAGANVLTF.

The V gene is TRBV20-1, the J gene TRBJ1-2; perhaps TRBD1 as D (5 bases). V lost 6 bases and J 4 bases, leaving 15 bases between the germline ends. Germline V gene data show CDR1 as DFQATT and CDR2 as SNEGSKA (reference sequence). This CDR3 region has 13 residues. This CDR3 reads CSAPRGRAYGYTF. CDR3 DNA sequence: TGCAGTGCGCCACGGGGACGGGCCTATGGCTACACCTTC.

A few counts support this clonotype. The genes are TRBV5-1 and TRBJ2-3; 7 bases are shared with TRBD2. Trimming took 2 bases from V and 5 from J; bases not matched to a gene: 8. Germline CDR1 is SGHRS and CDR2 is YFSETQ. The CDR3 runs to 15 residues. CDR3 nucleotides: TGCGCCAGCAGCTTCGGGGGATCGGGGGGAGATACGCAGTATTTT. Protein product: CASSFGGSGGDTQYF.

V gene TRBV2 combines with J gene TRBJ2-5; 7 bases fit TRBD1. This CDR3 contains 15 residues. V shed 4 bases and J 1 base; nucleotides not matched to a gene: 6. Germline CDR1 is SNHLY and CDR2 is FYNNEI. The CDR3 sequence is CASSVWDSPQETQYF. For the CDR3, the DNA is TGTGCCAGCAGTGTTTGGGACAGCCCCCAAGAGACCCAGTACTTC.

This clonotype was seen a handful of times. The V gene is TRBV20-1, the J gene TRBJ2-3; 8 bases are a match to TRBD2. CDR1 is DFQATT and CDR2 is SNEGSKA in the germline V gene (reference sequence). The V gene end was trimmed by 5 bases and the J gene end by 5 bases; junction bases not matched to a gene: 6. The length of the CDR3 is 13 residues. The DNA of the CDR3 is TGCAGTGCTCCCGGGACTAGAGAAGATACGCAGTATTTT. Translation: CSAPGTREDTQYF.

The V gene is TRBV20-1, the J gene TRBJ2-5; tentatively, D is TRBD2 (7 bases). The CDR3 sequence is 15 residues long. The ends were cut back, 0 bases at V and 3 bases at J, with 14 bases in the middle. Germline V gene lookup returns CDR1 DFQATT and CDR2 SNEGSKA (reference sequence). CDR3 nucleotides: TGCAGTGCTAGAGATGGTTGGGGGGGCGAAGAGACCCAGTACTTC. Encoded protein: CSARDGWGGEETQYF.

This clonotype showed up just a few times. This rearrangement joins TRBV5-1 to TRBJ2-7, with D tentatively TRBD1 (6 bases). CDR3 length equals 17 residues. V shed 3 bases and J shed 4 bases, with 23 bases lying between them. The germline gives CDR1 SGHRS, CDR2 YFSETQ. The CDR3 here is CASSWGPPGSMAYEQYF. For the CDR3, the DNA is TGCGCCAGCAGCTGGGGGCCCCCAGGGTCCATGGCTTACGAGCAGTACTTC. Complete variable domain (other parts from reference TRBV5-1 and TRBJ2-7): KAGVTQTPRYLIKTRGQQVTLSCSPISGHRSVSWYQQTPGQGLQFLFEYFSETQRNKGNFPGRFSGRQFSNSRSEMNVSTLELGDSALYLCASSWGPPGSMAYEQYFGPGTRLTVT.

There are a few counts of this clonotype. V is TRBV7-2 and J is TRBJ1-2, with D possibly being TRBD1 (5 bases). CDR1 SGHTA and CDR2 FQGNSA come from the germline V gene. With 0 bases removed from V and 4 bases from J, the gap between germline ends came to 15 bases. The CDR3 is 16 amino acids. This CDR3 reads CASSLAGPEGIYGYTF. CDR3 DNA: TGTGCCAGCAGCTTAGCGGGACCGGAGGGGATCTATGGCTACACCTTC.

The gene calls are TRBV11-2 and TRBJ2-7; the D gene is possibly TRBD2 (5 bases). The J call may be incorrect, as the DNA end agrees better with TRBJ2-5. This CDR3 has 16 amino acids. In germline, CDR1 is SGHAT, CDR2 FQNNGV. The CDR3 here is CASSFGVSSFRETQYF. CDR3 in DNA: TGTGCCAGCAGCTTCGGCGTGTCTAGCTTTAGGGAGACCCAGTACTTC.

This clonotype turned up a few times. V is TRBV20-1 and J is TRBJ2-3, with 8 nucleotides matching TRBD1. There are 14 residues in the CDR3. Germline assignment: CDR1 DFQATT and CDR2 SNEGSKA (reference sequence). V gave up 0 bases and J gave up 4 bases; unmatched junction bases: 3. This CDR3 is CSARDRGLSDTQYF. The DNA for the CDR3 is TGCAGTGCTAGAGACAGGGGGCTGTCAGATACGCAGTATTTT.

The V call is TRBV25-1, the J call TRBJ1-5; weak D call: TRBD1 (5 bases). Germline V CDR1 and CDR2: MGHDK, SYGVNS. Trimming pared 3 bases from V and 2 bases from J, leaving 11 bases between. The CDR3 loop spans 15 amino acids. CDR3 region: CASSDPGYGNQPQHF. In DNA, the CDR3 is TGTGCCAGCAGTGACCCAGGGTATGGCAATCAGCCCCAGCATTTT.

This clonotype was seen a handful of times. J is TRBJ2-1 and V is TRBV15, with 8 bases that match TRBD2. The V gene end was trimmed by 1 base and the J gene end by 0 bases; junction bases not matched to a gene: 8. Germline-derived CDR1 and CDR2 are LNHNV and YYDKDF (reference sequence). CDR3 size: 18 residues. The CDR3 region is CATSRVSAGVYSYNEQFF. For the CDR3, the DNA is TGTGCCACCAGCAGAGTCTCAGCGGGGGTCTACTCCTACAATGAGCAGTTCTTC. The full variable domain, rest sourced from reference TRBV15 and TRBJ2-1, is DAMVIQNPRYQVTQFGKPVTLSCSQTLNHNVMYWYQQKSSQAPKLLFHYYDKDFNNEADTPDNFQSRRPNTSFCFLDIRSPGLGDTAMYLCATSRVSAGVYSYNEQFFGPGTRLTVL.

This clonotype was seen only once. The chain uses TRBV4-1 and TRBJ2-2, with no clear D. The V gene's germline CDR1 is MGHRA and CDR2 YSYEKL. With 1 base removed from V and 2 bases from J, the gap between germline ends came to 11 bases. This CDR3 region has 16 residues. The CDR3 reads CASSQGVVLNTGELFF. CDR3 bases: TGCGCCAGCAGCCAAGGTGTCGTCCTCAACACCGGGGAGCTGTTTTTT.

The V gene is TRBV20-1, the J gene TRBJ2-6; D gene unclear. This CDR3 contains 13 residues. The germline V and J ends were trimmed by 4 bases and 2 bases, with 6 bases remaining between them. Germline V gives CDR1 DFQATT, CDR2 SNEGSKA (reference sequence). CDR3 sequence (DNA): TGCAGTGCTAAAGTCCCTGGGGCCAACGTCCTGACTTTC. It translates to CSAKVPGANVLTF.

This clonotype has more than one count but fewer than ten. J is TRBJ2-1 and V is TRBV6-2 or TRBV6-3; 11 bases fit TRBD2. Trimming at V came to 6 bases and at J to 3 bases, leaving 7 bases not matched to a gene. This CDR3 region has 16 residues. Looked up from germline, CDR1 is MNHEY and CDR2 is SVGEGT. CDR3 coding DNA: TGTGCCAGCAGGGCTAGCGGGGGGTCCTTCTACAATGAGCAGTTCTTC. This gives the protein CASRASGGSFYNEQFF.